This T cell receptor beta chain was identified during a study of blood T cell repertoires in COVID-19. In the study overall: The analysed material was cDNA or gDNA that came from T cells, B-cell-depleted T cells, or PBMCs.

The protocol was immunoSEQ multiplex PCR, while the TCRdb copy is restricted to in-frame clones and leaves out a portion. Among over 100,000 clones listed, over 60% were seen once. The source of this sequence is a woman at least 80 years old with acute or convalescent COVID-19. Material: peripheral blood.

The CDR3, as DNA: TGTGCCAGCAGCATACAGGGGGTCAATGAGCAGTTCTTC. This gives the protein CASSIQGVNEQFF. This rearrangement joins TRBV2 to TRBJ2-1; 8 bases agree with TRBD1. CDR1 and CDR2 (germline): SNHLY, FYNNEI. The CDR3 spans 13 residues. Losses at the gene ends were 6 bases for V and 6 bases for J; bases not matched to a gene: 4.